The 29 T cell receptor beta chains below all came from one sample that was sequenced in a study of blood T cell repertoires in COVID-19. Method: immunoSEQ multiplex PCR; TCRdb's copy keeps in-frame clones and lacks some. The sample yields about 140,000 clones, approximately 80% seen once. Specimen: peripheral blood. The receptors stem from a woman over 75 with active or convalescent COVID-19.

The chain is built from TRBV7-9 and TRBJ2-7, with TRBD2 matching 12 bases. J was trimmed by 4 bases and V by 7 bases; bases with no gene match: 11. This CDR3 has 16 amino acids. The germline CDR1 and CDR2 sequences are SEHNR and FQNEAQ (reference sequence). The CDR3: CASTKWASGGEYEQYF. The CDR3 nucleotides read TGTGCCAGCACAAAGTGGGCTAGCGGGGGGGAATACGAGCAGTACTTC.

This chain joins TRBV11-2 and TRBJ2-5, with a possible D match to TRBD2 (6 bases). The CDR3 extends over 16 amino acids. Trimming removed 7 bases at V and 5 bases at J, with 23 bases between. The germline gives CDR1 SGHAT, CDR2 FQNNGV. For the CDR3, the DNA is TGTGCCAGCACCCGCATTACTCTCGGGGGTGGGGAGACCCAGTACTTC. Residues: CASTRITLGGGETQYF.

V and J are TRBV27 and TRBJ1-6; D is unclear. Trimming took 8 bases from V and 0 from J, leaving 11 bases between them. Germline V gene sequence: CDR1 MNHEY, CDR2 SMNVEV (reference sequence). The CDR3 sequence is 15 residues long. The CDR3 sequence is CASWSGSSYNSPLHF. The CDR3, as DNA: TGTGCCAGCTGGTCGGGGAGCTCCTATAATTCACCCCTCCACTTT.

This clone was observed a handful of times. The rearrangement uses TRBV28 and TRBJ2-5; 10 nucleotides align to TRBD1. The J segment lost 1 base and the V segment lost 3 bases, leaving 5 bases of the junction unmatched. CDR3 length: 16 residues. The germline V gene encodes CDR1 MDHEN and CDR2 SYDVKM. The DNA for the CDR3 is TGTGCCAGCAGTTTGGGGAGGACAGGGGGCCAAGAGACCCAGTACTTC. It codes for CASSLGRTGGQETQYF.

The chain recombines TRBV24-1 with TRBJ1-4; the D is unclear. Germline V CDR1 and CDR2: KGHDR, SFDVKD. The CDR3 runs to 15 residues. Trimming took off 6 bases at V and 8 bases at J, with 18 bases between the two ends. The CDR3 is CATSRKIAGPEKLFF. The CDR3, as DNA: TGTGCCACCAGTAGGAAGATCGCGGGCCCAGAAAAACTGTTTTTT.

The chain is built from TRBV2 and TRBJ2-1; the D gene is possibly TRBD2 (6 bases). The germline V and J ends were trimmed by 5 bases and 5 bases, with 16 bases remaining between them. The CDR3 contains 15 residues. The germline V gene has CDR1 SNHLY and CDR2 FYNNEI. CDR3: CASSKEGGENNEQFF. The CDR3 DNA is TGTGCCAGCAGTAAAGAAGGCGGGGAGAACAATGAGCAGTTCTTC. The full variable domain, with the rest looked up from reference TRBV2 and TRBJ2-1, is EPEVTQTPSHQVTQMGQEVILRCVPISNHLYFYWYRQILGQKVEFLVSFYNNEISEKSEIFDDQFSVERPDGSNFTLKIRSTKLEDSAMYFCASSKEGGENNEQFFGPGTRLTVL.

V is TRBV5-8 and J is TRBJ2-3, with D perhaps TRBD1 (6 bases). This CDR3 region has 16 residues. Germline V gives CDR1 SGHTS, CDR2 YDEGEE. The V end lost 4 bases, the J end lost 0 bases, and 15 bases lay between the germline ends. The chain's CDR3 is CASSVGTGHSTDTQYF. Written as DNA, the CDR3 is TGTGCCAGCAGCGTAGGGACGGGACACAGCACAGATACGCAGTATTTT.

This clone appeared once. The V call is TRBV7-9, the J call TRBJ2-7, with 12 nucleotides matching TRBD1. Looked up from germline, CDR1 is SEHNR and CDR2 is FQNEAQ (reference sequence). The CDR3 loop spans 14 amino acids. With 4 bases clipped from V and 3 bases from J, the junction kept 1 base outside the gene matches. CDR3 region: CASSWDRGLYEQYF. Written as DNA, the CDR3 is TGTGCCAGCAGCTGGGACAGGGGGCTCTACGAGCAGTACTTC.

The V gene is TRBV7-9, the J gene TRBJ2-7, with D possibly matching TRBD2 (6 bases). The CDR3 has 13 amino acids. The germline gives CDR1 SEHNR, CDR2 FQNEAQ (reference sequence). Trimming left V 11 bases short and J 6 bases short, with 20 bases between. The CDR3 DNA is TGTGCCTCCACCGGTCCCGGAGGGTTCGAGCAGTACTTC. Its protein is CASTGPGGFEQYF.

This clone is a singleton in its sample. DNA for the CDR3: TGTGCCAGCAGCTTATTTACAAACCAGGGGGACACTGAAGCTTTCTTT. This encodes CASSLFTNQGDTEAFF. The gene calls are TRBV5-8 and TRBJ1-1; 7 bases map to TRBD1. The ends lost 2 bases at V and 3 bases at J; junction bases unmatched: 10. Germline lookup yields CDR1 SGHTS and CDR2 YDEGEE. The CDR3 extends over 16 amino acids.

V usage is TRBV2 and J usage is TRBJ2-7; the match to TRBD1 covers 7 bases. This CDR3 region has 14 residues. With 6 bases clipped from V and 2 bases from J, the junction kept 7 bases outside the gene matches. The V gene's germline CDR1 is SNHLY and CDR2 FYNNEI. The CDR3 DNA is TGTGCCAGCAGACCAACACAGGGGACCTACGAGCAGTACTTC. Its protein product is CASRPTQGTYEQYF.

This chain joins TRBV10-2 and TRBJ1-1; no definite D call. The V end was cut by 6 bases, the J end by 1 base, with 9 bases between. Germline V CDR1 and CDR2: WSHSY, SAAADI. The CDR3 runs 13 residues. Here the CDR3 reads CASSLAQNTEAFF. For the CDR3, the DNA is TGCGCCAGCAGCTTGGCCCAGAACACTGAAGCTTTCTTT.

This chain joins TRBV21-1 and TRBJ2-7; the tabulated D call, TRBD1, remains unverified against the DNA. TRBV21-1 is listed as a pseudogene. The CDR3 totals 23 residues. CDR3 coding DNA: TGTGCCAGCAGCGCCCGACAGGAACTAGACGTCGGAGTCTTAATTAGTAAATCCTACGAGCAGTACTTC. It translates to CASSARQELDVGVLISKSYEQYF.

The V and J genes are TRBV30 and TRBJ1-2; 7 bases agree with TRBD1. The CDR3 has 13 residues. V was clipped by 8 bases and J by 3 bases; unmatched bases: 9. CDR1 GTSNPN and CDR2 SVGIG come from the germline V gene (reference sequence). The CDR3 sequence is CAHRGQNYYGYTF. The CDR3 bases are TGTGCCCACAGGGGACAGAACTACTATGGCTACACCTTC. Looking up the rest from reference TRBV30 and TRBJ1-2 gives the full variable domain: SQTIHQWPATLVQPVGSPLSLECTVEGTSNPNLYWYRQAAGRGLQLLFYSVGIGQISSEVPQNLSASRPQDRQFILSSKKLLLSDSGFYLCAHRGQNYYGYTFGSGTRLTVV.

This sequence joins TRBV2 and TRBJ1-2; TRBD1 matches 8 bases. V trimming: 3 bases; J trimming: 9 bases; junction bases outside the gene matches: 9. The length of the CDR3 is 14 residues. Looked up from germline, CDR1 is SNHLY and CDR2 is FYNNEI. CDR3 sequence reads: CASSDGGQALSYTF. The CDR3 coding sequence is TGTGCCAGCAGTGATGGGGGACAGGCCTTGAGCTACACCTTC.

The chain carries TRBV28 and TRBJ1-2; D ambiguous. CDR1 is MDHEN, CDR2 SYDVKM, per germline. Trimming left V 5 bases short and J 7 bases short, with 20 bases between. The CDR3 is 15 residues long. CDR3 bases: TGTGCCAGCAGTCCCCCCCGGCAGGAGGTTGCTGGCTACACCTTC. Encoded protein: CASSPPRQEVAGYTF.

The chain recombines TRBV7-2 with TRBJ2-5; no definite D call. This CDR3 comprises 12 residues. Per germline, CDR1 SGHTA and CDR2 FQGNSA. With 5 bases removed from V and 4 bases from J, the gap between germline ends came to 8 bases. In DNA, the CDR3 is TGTGCCAGCAGCCCGAGCCCAGAGACCCAGTACTTC. It is translated as CASSPSPETQYF.

This clone was detected a few times. The gene calls are TRBV6-4 and TRBJ1-6; a possible D gene is TRBD1 (5 bases). The V end lost 5 bases, the J end lost 1 base, and 15 bases lay between the germline ends. The CDR3 runs to 17 residues. CDR1 is MRHNA and CDR2 is SNTAGT in the germline V gene. For the CDR3, the DNA is TGTGCCAGCAGTCCCATAACCAGGGTATCCTATAATTCACCCCTCCACTTT. Its translation: CASSPITRVSYNSPLHF.

This chain connects TRBV7-2 to TRBJ2-6, with a weak D call TRBD1 (5 bases). V lost 5 bases to trimming and J lost 2 bases, with 22 bases between them. This CDR3 has 19 residues. CDR1 and CDR2 from the germline V gene are SGHTA and FQGNSA. The CDR3 loop is CASSIRTGKTLPGANVLTF. CDR3 nucleotide sequence: TGTGCCAGCAGCATAAGAACAGGCAAAACGCTGCCTGGGGCCAACGTCCTGACTTTC.

The rearrangement links TRBV28 to TRBJ2-7; D gene unclear. The germline gives CDR1 MDHEN, CDR2 SYDVKM. V lost 4 bases, J lost 6 bases, and 7 bases lay in between. The CDR3 extends over 11 amino acids. DNA for the CDR3: TGTGCCAGCAGTTCACTGAGCGAGCAGTACTTC. This encodes CASSSLSEQYF. Drawing the rest from reference TRBV28 and TRBJ2-7, the complete variable domain is DVKVTQSSRYLVKRTGEKVFLECVQDMDHENMFWYRQDPGLGLRLIYFSYDVKMKEKGDIPEGYSVSREKKERFSLILESASTNQTSMYLCASSSLSEQYFGPGTRLTVT.

This chain links TRBV5-1 with TRBJ1-6, with a possible D match to TRBD1 (6 bases). V gave up 3 bases and J gave up 0 bases, with 16 bases separating them. Germline V gives CDR1 SGHRS, CDR2 YFSETQ. This CDR3 has 18 residues. The CDR3: CASSYADSSSSYNSPLHF. Here the CDR3 DNA reads TGCGCCAGCAGCTACGCGGACAGCAGTAGCTCCTATAATTCACCCCTCCACTTT.

The rearrangement links TRBV25-1 to TRBJ2-1, with a possible D match to TRBD2 (6 bases). The germline gives CDR1 MGHDK, CDR2 SYGVNS. The CDR3 loop spans 18 amino acids. Trimming took 3 bases from V and 2 from J, leaving 20 bases between them. The CDR3 protein is CASSDEIRRGIPYNEQFF. The CDR3 coding sequence is TGTGCCAGCAGTGACGAGATTCGGCGGGGAATCCCCTACAATGAGCAGTTCTTC.

This clone was counted only a few times. The CDR3 here is CASSLMGQVFSEAFF. CDR3 DNA: TGTGCCAGCAGCTTAATGGGACAGGTATTCAGTGAAGCTTTCTTT. This chain joins TRBV7-9 and TRBJ1-1; 8 nucleotides line up with TRBD1. Looked up from germline, CDR1 is SEHNR and CDR2 is FQNEAQ (reference sequence). This CDR3 is 15 amino acids long. The junction had 9 bases not matched to a gene; V was cut back by 2 bases and J by 7 bases.

The chain has TRBV30 and TRBJ1-3, with D possibly matching TRBD1 (5 bases). The germline CDR1 and CDR2 sequences are GTSNPN and SVGIG (reference sequence). The CDR3 sequence is 16 residues long. Trimming shortened V by 4 bases and J by 6 bases, and 22 bases separated the two germline ends. Written as DNA, the CDR3 is TGTGCCTGGATTTCGGAGAGGCCGGGGGGGGAAAACACCATATATTTT. Protein: CAWISERPGGENTIYF.

This chain uses TRBV29-1 with TRBJ2-5, with 8 bases identical to TRBD2. The germline V gene encodes CDR1 SQVTM and CDR2 ANQGSEA. V was pared by 4 bases and J by 5 bases, with 9 bases of the junction left unmatched. The CDR3 extends over 14 amino acids. The CDR3 DNA is TGCAGCGTTGCCGGGGGGGCAGGCGGGGAGACCCAGTACTTC. It codes for CSVAGGAGGETQYF.

This clone was seen more than once but under ten times. The chain recombines TRBV2 with TRBJ1-1, with a possible D match to TRBD1 (5 bases). Germline assignment: CDR1 SNHLY and CDR2 FYNNEI. V lost 0 bases, J lost 5 bases, and 10 bases lay in between. This CDR3 contains 14 residues. CDR3 DNA sequence: TGTGCCAGCAGTGAAGCGATGGGGGGTACTGAAGCTTTCTTT. It yields the protein CASSEAMGGTEAFF. The variable domain in full, completed from reference TRBV2 and TRBJ1-1, reads EPEVTQTPSHQVTQMGQEVILRCVPISNHLYFYWYRQILGQKVEFLVSFYNNEISEKSEIFDDQFSVERPDGSNFTLKIRSTKLEDSAMYFCASSEAMGGTEAFFGQGTRLTVV.

This chain joins TRBV29-1 and TRBJ2-7, with 7 bases lining up with TRBD2. V shed 7 bases, J shed 7 bases, and the junction held 13 bases outside the gene matches. Germline CDR1 reads SQVTM; CDR2 reads ANQGSEA. The CDR3 has 13 amino acids. The CDR3 DNA sequence: TGCAGCGCCAAAGCGGTGGGGAGGGAGGAGCAGTACTTC. Translating it yields CSAKAVGREEQYF.

This rearrangement joins TRBV6-5 to TRBJ1-2; 8 bases are a match to TRBD1. This CDR3 is built from 13 residues. Germline V gene sequence: CDR1 MNHEY, CDR2 SVGAGI. The V segment lost 6 bases and the J segment 8 bases; nucleotides outside the gene matches: 8. Here the CDR3 reads CASSPTGARGYTF. The CDR3 DNA follows: TGTGCCAGCAGCCCGACAGGGGCCCGAGGCTACACCTTC.

The chain has TRBV18 and TRBJ2-2, with 7 bases fitting TRBD1. The J segment lost 7 bases and the V segment lost 4 bases, leaving 9 bases of the junction unmatched. This CDR3 contains 15 residues. CDR1 and CDR2 (germline): KGHSH, LQKENI. CDR3: CASSQRDSLFGELFF. The CDR3 DNA reads TGTGCCAGCTCACAACGGGACAGCTTGTTCGGGGAGCTGTTTTTT.